This is a list of T cell receptor beta chains from one sample in a study of T cell repertoires in ileal Crohn's disease. TCRdb's table, derived via immunoSEQ multiplex PCR, lists solely in-frame clones and lacks some. The data show roughly 15,000 clones, 75% to 90% seen once. Specimen: ileal tissue. The receptor source for this set is an adult with Crohn's disease. CDR3s include the opening cysteine and the closing phenylalanine or tryptophan. Fields, in order: J gene, D gene, clone size, V gene, CDR3 DNA, CDR3 protein. A D gene is named only where the DNA matches it firmly. Clone size is stated in some rows and not others, as once, few, many or a class when expanded.

j_gene: TRBJ2-2
d_gene: NA
abundance: NA
v_gene: TRBV4-2
CDR3nt: TGTGCCAGCAGCCAAGATCGGACGGGGGTGTTTACCGGGGAGCTGTTTTTT
CDR3aa: CASSQDRTGVFTGELFF

j_gene: TRBJ2-7
d_gene: NA
abundance: NA
v_gene: TRBV18
CDR3nt: TGTGCCAGCTCACCACCCCTGGGCGAGCAGTACTTC
CDR3aa: CASSPPLGEQYF

j_gene: TRBJ2-1
d_gene: TRBD1
abundance: few
v_gene: TRBV18
CDR3nt: TGTGCCAGCTCACCAGTCCACAGGGGGCATAATGAGCAGTTCTTC
CDR3aa: CASSPVHRGHNEQFF

j_gene: TRBJ1-5
d_gene: TRBD1
abundance: NA
v_gene: TRBV18
CDR3nt: TGTGCCAGCTCACCCGCCCGTATCCGACAGGGCCTCGATCAGCCCCAGCATTTT
CDR3aa: CASSPARIRQGLDQPQHF

j_gene: TRBJ1-5
d_gene: NA
abundance: NA
v_gene: TRBV4-1
CDR3nt: TGCGCCAGCAGCCAAGATAGGGGGTTAGGCCAGCCCCAGCATTTT
CDR3aa: CASSQDRGLGQPQHF

j_gene: TRBJ2-1
d_gene: TRBD1
abundance: NA
v_gene: TRBV5-1
CDR3nt: TGCGCCAGTCGAGGACAGGGGGGGTCTGAGCAGTTCTTC
CDR3aa: CASRGQGGSEQFF

j_gene: TRBJ1-6
d_gene: NA
abundance: few
v_gene: TRBV6-1
CDR3nt: TGTGCCATCACGGTAGGGGTCCAGGATTCACCCCTCCACTTT
CDR3aa: CAITVGVQDSPLHF

j_gene: TRBJ1-6
d_gene: TRBD1
abundance: once
v_gene: TRBV7-2
CDR3nt: TGTGCCAGCAGCCAAGGGACCACAGGGGTACCCCTCCACTTT
CDR3aa: CASSQGTTGVPLHF

j_gene: TRBJ2-2
d_gene: TRBD2
abundance: once
v_gene: TRBV7-6
CDR3nt: TGTGCCAGCAGCCATGGACTAGACACCGGGGAGCTGTTTTTT
CDR3aa: CASSHGLDTGELFF

j_gene: TRBJ2-3
d_gene: TRBD2
abundance: NA
v_gene: TRBV7-3
CDR3nt: TGTGCCAGCAGCTTAAATTTGGCGGGGGGTAGCACAGATACGCAGTATTTT
CDR3aa: CASSLNLAGGSTDTQYF

j_gene: TRBJ2-6
d_gene: NA
abundance: once
v_gene: TRBV7-2
CDR3nt: TGTGCCAGCAGCCGGGATGGGGCCAACGTCCTGACTTTC
CDR3aa: CASSRDGANVLTF

j_gene: TRBJ1-2
d_gene: NA
abundance: NA
v_gene: TRBV20-1
CDR3nt: TGCAGTGCTAGGGAGGGCTACACCTTC
CDR3aa: CSAREGYTF

j_gene: TRBJ2-5
d_gene: NA
abundance: NA
v_gene: TRBV30
CDR3nt: TGTGCCTGGGGTGGGGGGCTTGGGGAGACCCAGTACTTC
CDR3aa: CAWGGGLGETQYF

j_gene: TRBJ2-2
d_gene: NA
abundance: NA
v_gene: TRBV9
CDR3nt: TGTGCCAGCAGCGTAGGGAGCGGGCGGACCGGGGAGCTGTTTTTT
CDR3aa: CASSVGSGRTGELFF

j_gene: TRBJ1-4
d_gene: NA
abundance: NA
v_gene: TRBV7-2
CDR3nt: TGTGCCAGCAGCGTCAGTGGGGGGGGTGAAAAACTGTTTTTT
CDR3aa: CASSVSGGGEKLFF

j_gene: TRBJ2-7
d_gene: TRBD1
abundance: NA
v_gene: TRBV7-8
CDR3nt: TGTGCCAGCAGCCAATCCGGGACAGGGGTCCACGAGCAGTACTTC
CDR3aa: CASSQSGTGVHEQYF

j_gene: TRBJ1-5
d_gene: NA
abundance: NA
v_gene: TRBV5-3
CDR3nt: TGTGCCAGAAGCTTGGCGGGGAACAGTTACACGAGCAATCAGCCCCAGCATTTT
CDR3aa: CARSLAGNSYTSNQPQHF

j_gene: TRBJ1-2
d_gene: NA
abundance: NA
v_gene: TRBV7-8
CDR3nt: TGTGCCAGCAGCAAGACAGAATATGGCTACACCTTC
CDR3aa: CASSKTEYGYTF

j_gene: TRBJ2-7
d_gene: NA
abundance: NA
v_gene: TRBV7-9
CDR3nt: TGTGCCAGCAGCCATATAGGGGGAAGCTCCTACGAGCAGTACTTC
CDR3aa: CASSHIGGSSYEQYF

j_gene: TRBJ2-5
d_gene: NA
abundance: NA
v_gene: TRBV6-5
CDR3nt: TGTGCCAGCAGTTATGCGGGAATCGGGACCCAGTACTTC
CDR3aa: CASSYAGIGTQYF

j_gene: TRBJ2-1
d_gene: TRBD1
abundance: NA
v_gene: TRBV29-1
CDR3nt: TGCAGCGGGGACAGGGCCGGTGAGCAGTTCTTC
CDR3aa: CSGDRAGEQFF

j_gene: TRBJ2-7
d_gene: NA
abundance: NA
v_gene: TRBV18
CDR3nt: TGTGCCAGCTCACCGTCAGGGGCCGCTGGCGAGCAGTACTTC
CDR3aa: CASSPSGAAGEQYF

j_gene: TRBJ1-6
d_gene: NA
abundance: NA
v_gene: TRBV25-1
CDR3nt: TGTGCCAGCAGTGTCGGCGGAAGGTCACCCCTCCACTTT
CDR3aa: CASSVGGRSPLHF

j_gene: TRBJ1-3
d_gene: NA
abundance: NA
v_gene: TRBV11-1
CDR3nt: TGTGCCAGCAGCTTATCGGTTTCTGGAAACACCATATATTTT
CDR3aa: CASSLSVSGNTIYF

j_gene: TRBJ2-7
d_gene: TRBD2
abundance: NA
v_gene: TRBV5-1
CDR3nt: TGCGCCAGCAGCGGCCTCAGCGGGGGAAAAAGTAAGTCCTACGAGCAGTACTTC
CDR3aa: CASSGLSGGKSKSYEQYF

j_gene: TRBJ1-4
d_gene: NA
abundance: few
v_gene: TRBV7-2
CDR3nt: TGTGCCAGCAGCGCAACCCCGCGGCATAATGAAAAACTGTTTTTT
CDR3aa: CASSATPRHNEKLFF

j_gene: TRBJ2-3
d_gene: NA
abundance: NA
v_gene: TRBV6-1
CDR3nt: TGTGCCATCCCGGGACTTATCAGCACAGATACGCAGTATTTT
CDR3aa: CAIPGLISTDTQYF

j_gene: TRBJ1-2
d_gene: TRBD1
abundance: NA
v_gene: TRBV5-4
CDR3nt: TGTGCCAGCAGCTTTAACCGGGGACAGGGAGATGGCTACACCTTC
CDR3aa: CASSFNRGQGDGYTF

j_gene: TRBJ2-5
d_gene: TRBD2
abundance: NA
v_gene: TRBV19
CDR3nt: TGTGCCACCACCGGGACTGGACTAGCGGGGGCTCAAGAGACCCAGTACTTC
CDR3aa: CATTGTGLAGAQETQYF

j_gene: TRBJ1-4
d_gene: NA
abundance: once
v_gene: TRBV7-9
CDR3nt: TGTGCCAGCAGCTTTTCTATAAGTGAAAAACTGTTTTTT
CDR3aa: CASSFSISEKLFF

j_gene: TRBJ1-1
d_gene: TRBD1
abundance: NA
v_gene: TRBV30
CDR3nt: TGTGCCTGGAGTGTCTTTACAGGGGGGAACACTGAAGCTTTCTTT
CDR3aa: CAWSVFTGGNTEAFF

j_gene: TRBJ2-2
d_gene: NA
abundance: NA
v_gene: TRBV5-1
CDR3nt: TGCGCCAGCAGCTTGGACAGCCCTTGGAACACCGGGGAGCTGTTTTTT
CDR3aa: CASSLDSPWNTGELFF

j_gene: TRBJ2-1
d_gene: TRBD2
abundance: NA
v_gene: TRBV4-2
CDR3nt: TGTGCCAGCAGCCAAGATAAGAATAGCGGGGAGCACAATGAGCAGTTCTTC
CDR3aa: CASSQDKNSGEHNEQFF

j_gene: TRBJ2-1
d_gene: TRBD1
abundance: NA
v_gene: TRBV7-7
CDR3nt: TGTGCTAGCAGCCCAGGACAGGGGGTGAATGAGCAGTTCTTC
CDR3aa: CASSPGQGVNEQFF

j_gene: TRBJ2-7
d_gene: TRBD1
abundance: NA
v_gene: TRBV6-5
CDR3nt: TGTGCCAGCAGTCCGGGACAGGGCGGGTACGAGCAGTACTTC
CDR3aa: CASSPGQGGYEQYF

j_gene: TRBJ1-4
d_gene: NA
abundance: once
v_gene: TRBV30
CDR3nt: TGTGCCTGGAGTTGGTCAGGCGTAAATGAAAAACTGTTTTTT
CDR3aa: CAWSWSGVNEKLFF

j_gene: TRBJ2-7
d_gene: NA
abundance: NA
v_gene: TRBV11-2
CDR3nt: TGTGCCAGCAGCTTAGGGTCAGGGGTCTCCTACGAGCAGTACTTC
CDR3aa: CASSLGSGVSYEQYF

j_gene: TRBJ1-1
d_gene: TRBD1
abundance: NA
v_gene: TRBV5-6
CDR3nt: TGTGCCAGCAGCTTGGACAGGGGATTGGGTGAAGCTTTCTTT
CDR3aa: CASSLDRGLGEAFF

j_gene: TRBJ2-2
d_gene: TRBD1
abundance: NA
v_gene: TRBV6-5
CDR3nt: TGTGCCAGCAGTCGGGACAGGGAGGGCGGGGAGCTGTTTTTT
CDR3aa: CASSRDREGGELFF

j_gene: TRBJ1-1
d_gene: NA
abundance: NA
v_gene: TRBV4-3
CDR3nt: TGCGCCAGCAGCCAAGATCGCAGTTTCACTGAAGCTTTCTTT
CDR3aa: CASSQDRSFTEAFF

j_gene: TRBJ2-1
d_gene: TRBD2
abundance: NA
v_gene: TRBV19
CDR3nt: TGTGCCAGTACCAGGGAGGGGTGGACGTACAATGAGCAGTTCTTC
CDR3aa: CASTREGWTYNEQFF

j_gene: TRBJ1-1
d_gene: NA
abundance: NA
v_gene: TRBV29-1
CDR3nt: TGCAGCGTTGGGAGGGGCTTCCGGGACTTTTCCACTGAAGCTTTCTTT
CDR3aa: CSVGRGFRDFSTEAFF

j_gene: TRBJ1-1
d_gene: NA
abundance: NA
v_gene: TRBV13
CDR3nt: TGTGCCAGCAGCTTAGTAGTGGTGACAATGAACACTGAAGCTTTCTTT
CDR3aa: CASSLVVVTMNTEAFF

j_gene: TRBJ1-1
d_gene: NA
abundance: NA
v_gene: TRBV19
CDR3nt: TGTGCCAGTAGTACCAGGGACACTGAAGCTTTCTTT
CDR3aa: CASSTRDTEAFF

j_gene: TRBJ1-5
d_gene: TRBD1
abundance: NA
v_gene: TRBV27
CDR3nt: TGTGCCAGCAGTTCGGGACAGGGAGGCAATCAGCCCCAGCATTTT
CDR3aa: CASSSGQGGNQPQHF

j_gene: TRBJ2-7
d_gene: NA
abundance: NA
v_gene: TRBV7-9
CDR3nt: TGTGCCAGCAGCTTAGGCGAGAGCTCCTACGAGCAGTACTTC
CDR3aa: CASSLGESSYEQYF

j_gene: TRBJ2-6
d_gene: TRBD1
abundance: once
v_gene: TRBV27
CDR3nt: TGTGCCAGCAGTTTTGCGACAGGGGCTGGCTCTGGGGCCAACGTCCTGACTTTC
CDR3aa: CASSFATGAGSGANVLTF

j_gene: TRBJ1-6
d_gene: TRBD1
abundance: NA
v_gene: TRBV27
CDR3nt: TGTGCCAGCAGTTTACGACAGGGGAATTCACCCCTCCACTTT
CDR3aa: CASSLRQGNSPLHF

j_gene: TRBJ1-1
d_gene: TRBD1
abundance: once
v_gene: TRBV30
CDR3nt: TGTGCCTGGAACCAGGGGGCTGGAAGAGCTTTCTTT
CDR3aa: CAWNQGAGRAFF

j_gene: TRBJ2-5
d_gene: NA
abundance: NA
v_gene: TRBV10-2
CDR3nt: TGCGCCACTGGGAGCGGTGGGGCCCAGTACTTC
CDR3aa: CATGSGGAQYF